The clone carrying this T cell receptor beta chain has only a few counts. Antigen: not known. The CDR3 length is 15 residues. Germline V gene data show CDR1 as MNHNY and CDR2 as SVGAGI (reference sequence). The data were obtained in a study of blood T cells in healthy people across ages. Study observations and caveats: While age rose, TCR beta diversity per million T cells dropped in a roughly linear way.

The authors ran a second PCR of 7 to 11 cycles using a sample-barcoded 5' primer and a J-beta primer mix. TCRdb re-called the 5' RACE reads through MiXCR, storing one row per CDR3 protein. The sample records approximately 1.5 million distinct CDR3 sequences, 35% to 45% being singletons. Sequenced input: blood. The chain uses TRBV6-6 and TRBJ2-5; weak D call: TRBD1 (6 bases). The J call could be wrong; TRBJ2-7 is a better fit for the DNA end. The sequence came from a woman in her late teens or twenties in good health. DNA of the CDR3: TGTGCCAGCACTACCACCGGGACATCTGCCTACGAGCAGTACTTC. Translated: CASTTTGTSAYEQYF.